This T cell receptor beta chain was sequenced during a study of blood T cell repertoires in COVID-19. Study-wide context: Sites across the United States, Italy and Spain contributed samples from acute and convalescent COVID-19. PBMCs, B-cell-depleted T cells, or T cells provided the cDNA or gDNA that made up the material.

Germline CDR1 LNHDA, CDR2 SQIVND (reference sequence). The CDR3 covers 15 residues. V was shortened by 1 base and J by 0 bases, with 10 bases between the two germline ends. In the original processing: Using reference gene primer amplification, nucleated cell counts were estimated. Data came from immunoSEQ multiplex PCR; TCRdb stores just in-frame clones and leaves some out. V and J calls plus clone size are reproduced from that table; the DNA served to infer D and trimming. The sample lists fewer than 350,000 clones; approximately 87% were seen once. Seattle patient enrollment occurred during active infection, with longitudinal follow-up thereafter.

Sequencing used peripheral blood. This clonotype originated in a woman younger than 45 with COVID-19, enrolled during active disease. The V and J genes are TRBV19 and TRBJ2-7, with TRBD1 as a possible D gene (5 bases). This CDR3 is CASSIAPTDSYEQYF. For the CDR3, the DNA is TGTGCCAGTAGTATAGCCCCGACAGACTCCTACGAGCAGTACTTC.